This TCR beta chain was profiled in a study of shared clonotypes between healthy human individuals. This CDR3 comprises 14 residues. Germline CDR1 SGHDT, CDR2 YYEEEE. Trimming cost V 0 bases and J 3 bases, with 9 bases left between them. Sorted-subset replicate PCRs used about 200 ng of genomic DNA. This amount corresponded to 30,000 to 35,000 T cell genomes. Sequencing used immunoSEQ multiplex PCR; TCRdb keeps in-frame clones, though not all of them. The sample holds just over 2,000,000 clones, about 95% seen once. CD45RO-negative cells were positively selected for CCR7, leaving out terminally differentiated effector memory CD45RA+ cells.

The V and J genes are TRBV5-6 and TRBJ1-2; a weak D match, TRBD1 (6 bases). The receptor was isolated from a man between 18 and 29 years old in good health. The sequencing input was naive CD8+ T cells sorted from blood. DNA of the CDR3: TGTGCCAGCAGCTTGGACAGGGACGACTATGGCTACACCTTC. This sequence encodes CASSLDRDDYGYTF.